The T cell receptor beta chain under discussion was sequenced for a study of T cell repertoires in cytomegalovirus infection. Study overall: Indicated by public TCR beta signatures were CMV infection and matching HLA type. Findings of the study overall: The ex vivo response showed dominance by HLA-C-restricted CMV-specific TCR beta clonotypes. Public TCR beta family frequency separated CMV-and-HLA carriers, including in an independent cohort.

This clonotype has at least ten counts. Its antigen remains unidentified. Germline V gene sequence: CDR1 MDHEN, CDR2 SYDVKM. This CDR3 spans 13 amino acids. V lost 6 bases to trimming and J lost 5 bases; unmatched junction nucleotides: 3. In TCRdb, the reads were re-called with MiXCR into one record per CDR3 protein. The table shows about 680,000 distinct CDR3 sequences, with less than 25% occurring only once. V usage is TRBV28 and J usage is TRBJ1-1, with TRBD1 matching over 10 bases. The receptor was derived from a human donor in good health (CMV status not recorded). Some clones in this sample may be carry-over from other donors' samples. The sequenced sample consisted of CD8+ T cells from PBMCs. CDR3 coding DNA: TGTGCCAGCAGGGGACAGGGGTTAACTGAAGCTTTCTTT. Encoded protein: CASRGQGLTEAFF.